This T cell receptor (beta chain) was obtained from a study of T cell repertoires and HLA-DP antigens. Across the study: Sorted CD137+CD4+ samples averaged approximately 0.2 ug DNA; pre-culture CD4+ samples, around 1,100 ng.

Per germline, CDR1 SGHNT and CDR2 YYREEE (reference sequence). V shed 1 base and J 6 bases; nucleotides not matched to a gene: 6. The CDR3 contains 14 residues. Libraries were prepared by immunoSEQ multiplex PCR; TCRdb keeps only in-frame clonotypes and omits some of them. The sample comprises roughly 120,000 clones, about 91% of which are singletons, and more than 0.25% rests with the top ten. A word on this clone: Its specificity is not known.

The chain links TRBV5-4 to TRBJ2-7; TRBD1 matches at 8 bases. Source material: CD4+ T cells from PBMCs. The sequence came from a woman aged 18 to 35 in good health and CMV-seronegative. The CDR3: CASSLTGGPFEQYF. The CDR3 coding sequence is TGTGCCAGCAGCTTGACAGGGGGGCCCTTCGAGCAGTACTTC.